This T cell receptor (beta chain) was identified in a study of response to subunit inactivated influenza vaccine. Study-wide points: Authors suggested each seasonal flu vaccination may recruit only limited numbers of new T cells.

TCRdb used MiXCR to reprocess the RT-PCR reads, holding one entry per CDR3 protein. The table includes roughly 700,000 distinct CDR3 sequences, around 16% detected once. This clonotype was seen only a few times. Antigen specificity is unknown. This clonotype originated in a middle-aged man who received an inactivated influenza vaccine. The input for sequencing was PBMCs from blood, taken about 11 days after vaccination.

In DNA, the CDR3 is TGTGCCAGCAGCTTAGCCCCAGAACTCTACGAGCAGTACTTC. Its translation is CASSLAPELYEQYF. The chain recombines TRBV11-1 with TRBJ2-7; no reliable D call. Per germline, CDR1 SGHAT and CDR2 FQDESV (reference sequence). V was clipped by 0 bases and J by 3 bases, with 9 bases between them. This CDR3 is built from 14 residues.